This T cell receptor (beta chain) comes out of a study of blood T cells in healthy people across ages. A J-beta primer mix and a sample-barcoded 5' primer were used in a second PCR of roughly 6 to 11 cycles. TCRdb passed the 5' RACE reads through MiXCR, listing each CDR3 protein once. The sample consists of some 1.5 million distinct CDR3 sequences, 25% to 30% of them appearing once. This clonotype was recorded many times. Trimming left V 0 bases short and J 2 bases short, with 11 bases between. Germline CDR1 and CDR2: LGHDT and YNNKEL (reference sequence). CDR3 length: 15 amino acids. The sequenced sample was blood. V usage is TRBV3-1 and J usage is TRBJ2-7, with D hard to call. This receptor was identified in a woman aged 25 to 39 in good health. CDR3 sequence (DNA): TGTGCCAGCAGCCAAGACGTGGTAGCCCCCTACGAGCAGTACTTC. Translating gives CASSQDVVAPYEQYF.